This T cell receptor (beta chain) is from a study of a mutant IDH1 vaccine in newly diagnosed glioma (dated by TCRdb to about 2021). Regarding the research as a whole: In the chemotherapy-containing groups, vaccination started alongside temozolomide cycles, whereas in patients who had radiotherapy alone it started 4-6 weeks after radiotherapy. Of the approximately 30 treated patients, about 62% were male and 37.5% were female, and the mean age was approximately 39 years. Prior to enrollment, standard therapy consisting of radiotherapy alone, temozolomide alone, or radiochemotherapy with temozolomide had been administered to patients, with the combination being received by most patients. Visit V12 was the week-35 safety follow-up and visit V13 was the week-47 end of study. Peripheral blood samples were drawn at six visits, namely V03 (baseline), V05, V07, V10, V12 and V13. Longitudinal TCRB deep sequencing was done for some 26 treated patients, wherever samples were available for exploratory analyses.

Libraries were prepared through the immunoSEQ multiplex PCR assay. Rearranged TCR beta chain sequences were amplified using the hsTCRB Kit according to the manufacturer's protocol. TCRB libraries were sequenced on an Illumina MiSeq. Processing in the source paper ran as follows. The kit vendor's proprietary platform handled demultiplexing, trimming and gene mapping. TCRdb took over this immuneACCESS table, retaining in-frame rearrangements with V and J assigned. Such tables are incomplete; in checked studies, under half of the missing clones stem from an unresolved V gene, and the remainder is unexplained. From that table come the V and J calls and clone size; the DNA was used to work out D and trimming. For this sample the table gives 50,000 to 70,000 clones, of which roughly 84% were detected only once. Clones ranked in the top ten supply about 4% of the sample. The V end gives up 11 bases and the J end 3 bases, leaving 15 bases in the junction not matched to a gene. The CDR3 has 15 amino acids, counting the end cysteine and phenylalanine. The kept DNA is CDR3 alone, 45 bases in frame from the first base. From the germline V gene, CDR1 is MDHEN and CDR2 is SYDVKM.

A note on this clone: The antigen it recognizes is unknown. No base qualities exist here, and no much larger clone lies one base off it.

Results and caveats for the whole study, not just this receptor: Pseudoprogression seemed to be unrelated to changes in the top peripheral T cell clonotypes found by TCRB sequencing. PBMC samples for TCRB deep sequencing were selected based on availability. Immune responses induced by the vaccine were seen in more than 85% of patients across multiple MHC alleles. The authors stated that sample limitations prevented analyses of patient blood samples from being reproduced.

The time point label of this sample denotes: week 35, safety follow-up. A 20-mer mutant IDH1 peptide at 300 micrograms in Montanide made up each vaccine dose, which was injected subcutaneously together with topical imiquimod. Patients received eight vaccinations in weeks 1, 3, 5, 7, 11, 15, 19 and 23, corresponding to visits V03 through V10. All donors had newly diagnosed IDH1-mutant astrocytomas of WHO grade 3 or 4 that showed loss of nuclear ATRX. The samples were drawn from NOA16, a multicentre, single-arm, open-label phase I trial in Germany that tested a mutant IDH1 peptide vaccine in humans for the first time. Genomic DNA for TCRB sequencing was isolated from EDTA blood with the DNeasy Blood and Tissue Kit.

Recombination joined TRBV28 with TRBJ1-1; a stretch of 7 junction bases matches TRBD1. This sequence was found in a man aged 25-45 years with glioma. The sample in question was PBMCs, obtained from a glioma patient whose treatment included an IDH1 peptide vaccine. The nucleotides read TGTGCCGGCTCTGCCCAGACAGGGTCTCACACTGAAGCTTTCTTT. This translates into CAGSAQTGSHTEAFF.